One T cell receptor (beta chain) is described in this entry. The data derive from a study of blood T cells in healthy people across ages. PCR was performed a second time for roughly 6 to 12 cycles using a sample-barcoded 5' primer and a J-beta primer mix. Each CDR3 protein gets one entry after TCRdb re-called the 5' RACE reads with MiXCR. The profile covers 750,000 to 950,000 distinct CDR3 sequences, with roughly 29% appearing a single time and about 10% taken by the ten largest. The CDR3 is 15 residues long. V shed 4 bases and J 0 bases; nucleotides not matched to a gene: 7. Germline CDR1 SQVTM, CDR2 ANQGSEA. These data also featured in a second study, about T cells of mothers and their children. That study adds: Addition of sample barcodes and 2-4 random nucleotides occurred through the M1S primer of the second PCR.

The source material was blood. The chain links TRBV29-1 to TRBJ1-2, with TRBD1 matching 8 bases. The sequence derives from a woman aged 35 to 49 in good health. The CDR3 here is CSVATVQGANYGYTF. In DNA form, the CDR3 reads TGCAGCGTTGCTACCGTACAGGGGGCTAACTATGGCTACACCTTC. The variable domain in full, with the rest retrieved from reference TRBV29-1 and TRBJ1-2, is SAVISQKPSRDICQRGTSLTIQCQVDSQVTMMFWYRQQPGQSLTLIATANQGSEATYESGFVIDKFPISRPNLTFSTLTVSNMSPEDSSIYLCSVATVQGANYGYTFGSGTRLTVV.